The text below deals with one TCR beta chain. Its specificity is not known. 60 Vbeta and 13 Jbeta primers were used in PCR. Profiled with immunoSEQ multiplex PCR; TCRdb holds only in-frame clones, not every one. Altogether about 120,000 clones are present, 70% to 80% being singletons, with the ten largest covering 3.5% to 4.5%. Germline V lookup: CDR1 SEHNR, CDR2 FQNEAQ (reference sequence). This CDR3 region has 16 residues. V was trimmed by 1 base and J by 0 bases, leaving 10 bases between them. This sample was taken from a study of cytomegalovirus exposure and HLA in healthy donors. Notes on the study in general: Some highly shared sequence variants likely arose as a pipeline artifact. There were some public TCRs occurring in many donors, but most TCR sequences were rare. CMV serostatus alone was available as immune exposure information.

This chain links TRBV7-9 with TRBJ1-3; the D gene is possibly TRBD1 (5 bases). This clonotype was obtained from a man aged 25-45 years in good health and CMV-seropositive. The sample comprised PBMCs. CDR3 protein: CASSLGGRSSGNTIYF. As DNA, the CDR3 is TGTGCCAGCAGCTTAGGGGGCCGAAGCTCTGGAAACACCATATATTTT.